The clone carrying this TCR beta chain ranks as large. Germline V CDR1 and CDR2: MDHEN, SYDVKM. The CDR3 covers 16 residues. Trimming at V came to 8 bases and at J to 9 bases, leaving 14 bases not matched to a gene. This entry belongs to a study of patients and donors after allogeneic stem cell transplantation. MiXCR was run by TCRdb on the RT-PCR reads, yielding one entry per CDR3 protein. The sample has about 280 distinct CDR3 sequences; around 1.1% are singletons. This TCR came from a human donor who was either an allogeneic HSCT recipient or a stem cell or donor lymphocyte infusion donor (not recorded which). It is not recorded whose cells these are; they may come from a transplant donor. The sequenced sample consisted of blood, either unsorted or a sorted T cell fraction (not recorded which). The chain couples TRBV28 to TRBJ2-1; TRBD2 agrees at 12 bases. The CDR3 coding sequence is TGTGCCAGCCGTCCTTCGGCTAGCGGGGGGGCCGGTGAGCAGTTCTTC. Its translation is CASRPSASGGAGEQFF.